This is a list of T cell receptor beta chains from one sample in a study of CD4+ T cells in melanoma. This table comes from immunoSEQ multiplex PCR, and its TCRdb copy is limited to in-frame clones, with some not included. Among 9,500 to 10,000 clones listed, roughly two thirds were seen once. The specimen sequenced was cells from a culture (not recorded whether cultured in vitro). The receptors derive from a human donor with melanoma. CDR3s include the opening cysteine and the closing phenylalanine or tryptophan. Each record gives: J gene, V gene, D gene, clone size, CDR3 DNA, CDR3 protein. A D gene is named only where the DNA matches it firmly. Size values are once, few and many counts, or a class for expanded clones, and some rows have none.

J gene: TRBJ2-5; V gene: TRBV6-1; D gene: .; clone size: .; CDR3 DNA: TGTGCCAGCAGTTTCGTTCAAGAGACCCAGTACTTC; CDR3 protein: CASSFVQETQYF
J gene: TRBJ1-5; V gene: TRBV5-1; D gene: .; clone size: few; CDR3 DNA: TGCGCCAGCAGCTTGGAGGGACATCAGCCCCAGCATTTT; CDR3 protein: CASSLEGHQPQHF
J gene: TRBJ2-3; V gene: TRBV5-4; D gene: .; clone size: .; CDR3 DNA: TGTGCCAGCAGCTCGACAAGTCAGTCTTCTAACACAGATACGCAGTATTTT; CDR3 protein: CASSSTSQSSNTDTQYF
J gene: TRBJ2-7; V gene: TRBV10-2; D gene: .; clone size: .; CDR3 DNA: TGCGCCAGCAGTGAGTCCATCGGGGGCTACGAGCAGTACTTC; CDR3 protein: CASSESIGGYEQYF
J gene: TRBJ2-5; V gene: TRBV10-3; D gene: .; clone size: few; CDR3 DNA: TGTGCCACAACTAACCGACAAGGAGAGACCCAGTACTTC; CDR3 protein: CATTNRQGETQYF
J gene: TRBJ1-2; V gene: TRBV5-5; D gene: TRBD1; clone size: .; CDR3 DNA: TGTGCCAGCAGCTTGGAACAGGGGGCGATTGGCTACACCTTC; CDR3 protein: CASSLEQGAIGYTF
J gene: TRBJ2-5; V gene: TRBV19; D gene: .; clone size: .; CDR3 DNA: TGTGCCAGTAGTCCGGACCCAGATGCGGTGACCCAGTACTTC; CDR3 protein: CASSPDPDAVTQYF
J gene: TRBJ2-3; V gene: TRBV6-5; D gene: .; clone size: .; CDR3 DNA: TGTGCCAGCAGTCGCAGGGAACGGGATACGCAGTATTTT; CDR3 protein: CASSRRERDTQYF
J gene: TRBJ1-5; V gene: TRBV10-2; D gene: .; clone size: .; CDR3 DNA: TGCGCCAGCAGTCTAACAGAGGGACAGCCCCAGCATTTT; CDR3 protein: CASSLTEGQPQHF
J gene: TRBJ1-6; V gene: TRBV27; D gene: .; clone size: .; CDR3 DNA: TGTGCCATCGACCGCCACTGGGGTATGAATTCACCCCTCCACTTT; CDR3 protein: CAIDRHWGMNSPLHF
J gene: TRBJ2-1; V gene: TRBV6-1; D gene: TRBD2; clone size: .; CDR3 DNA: TGTGCCAGCAGTGGCGCTAGCGGGGGTCTCTACAATGAGCAGTTCTTC; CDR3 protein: CASSGASGGLYNEQFF
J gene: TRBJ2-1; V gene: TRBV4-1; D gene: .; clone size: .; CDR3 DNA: TGCGCCAGCAGCCAACCAGGGGACAATGAGCAGTTCTTC; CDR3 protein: CASSQPGDNEQFF
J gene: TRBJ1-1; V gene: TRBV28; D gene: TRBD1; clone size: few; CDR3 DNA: TGTGCCAGCAGTTTGGGGAGGGACAGGGAAGCTTTCTTT; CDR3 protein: CASSLGRDREAFF
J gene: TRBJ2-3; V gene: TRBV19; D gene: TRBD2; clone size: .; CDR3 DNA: TGTGCCAGTAGTACCTCCGGGACTAGCTTCGGCTGGACGCAGTATTTT; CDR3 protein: CASSTSGTSFGWTQYF
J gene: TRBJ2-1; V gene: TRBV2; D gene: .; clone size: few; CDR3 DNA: TGTGCCAGCAGATCCCTGGAAGGGGGAAAGCAGTTCTTC; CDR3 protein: CASRSLEGGKQFF
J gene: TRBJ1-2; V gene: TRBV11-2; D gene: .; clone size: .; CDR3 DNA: TGTGCCAGCAGCTTAACTCAGGGGCTCGGCACCTTC; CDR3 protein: CASSLTQGLGTF
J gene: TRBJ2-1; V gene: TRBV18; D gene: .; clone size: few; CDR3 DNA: TGTGCCAGCTCACCTAACGCCCAGCCTCGGGAGCAGTTCTTC; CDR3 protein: CASSPNAQPREQFF
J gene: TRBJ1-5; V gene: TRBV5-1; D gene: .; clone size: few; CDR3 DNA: TGCGCCAGCAGCTTTACCGGACACTCGAATCAGCCCCAGCATTTT; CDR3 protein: CASSFTGHSNQPQHF
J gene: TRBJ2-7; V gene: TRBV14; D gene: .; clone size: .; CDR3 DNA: TGTGCCAGCAGCCTGGCGGGGACGGAGTCCTACGAGCAGTACTTC; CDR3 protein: CASSLAGTESYEQYF
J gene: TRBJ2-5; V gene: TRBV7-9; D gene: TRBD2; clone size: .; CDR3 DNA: TGTGCCAGCAGTTCGGGGGGGCAGGCCAGAAGCCAAGAGACCCAGTACTTC; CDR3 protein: CASSSGGQARSQETQYF
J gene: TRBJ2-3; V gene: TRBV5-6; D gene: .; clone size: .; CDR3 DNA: TGTGCCAGCAGCTTGTCTGTGTATACGCAGTATTTT; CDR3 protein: CASSLSVYTQYF
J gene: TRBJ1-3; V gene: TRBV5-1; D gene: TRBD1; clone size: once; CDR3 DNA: TGCGCCAGCAGCTCGACGGGACAGGGAGGAAACACCATATATTTT; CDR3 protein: CASSSTGQGGNTIYF
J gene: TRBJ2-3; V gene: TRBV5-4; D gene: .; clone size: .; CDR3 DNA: TGTGCCAGCAGCGCCGACGGGGCGGAAGATACGCAGTATTTT; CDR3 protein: CASSADGAEDTQYF
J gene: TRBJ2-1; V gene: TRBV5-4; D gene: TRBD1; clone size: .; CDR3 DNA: TGTGCCAGCAGCCCCGGACAGGGGTCTTGGAATGAGCAGTTCTTC; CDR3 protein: CASSPGQGSWNEQFF
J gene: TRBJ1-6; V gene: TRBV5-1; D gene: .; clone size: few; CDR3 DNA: TGCGCCAGCAGCTTGGGTCCTCGGGGAAATTCACCCCTCCACTTT; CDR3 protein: CASSLGPRGNSPLHF
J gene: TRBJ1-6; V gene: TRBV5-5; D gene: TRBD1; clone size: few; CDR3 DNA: TGTGCCAGCAGGGGCACCCCGGGACAGGCGGGTTCACCCCTCCACTTT; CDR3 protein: CASRGTPGQAGSPLHF
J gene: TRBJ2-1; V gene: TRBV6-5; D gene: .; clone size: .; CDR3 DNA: TGTGCCAGCAGCATCCAGCGGAGCTCCTACAATGAGCAGTTCTTC; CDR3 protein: CASSIQRSSYNEQFF
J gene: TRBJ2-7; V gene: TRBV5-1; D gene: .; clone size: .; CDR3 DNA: TGCGCCAGCAGCTTGGCAGGCCGGGACACCTACGAGCAGTACTTC; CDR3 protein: CASSLAGRDTYEQYF
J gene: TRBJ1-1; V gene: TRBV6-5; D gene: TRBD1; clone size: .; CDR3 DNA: TGTGCCAGCAGTGGACAGGGGGCTGGTGACACTGAAGCTTTCTTT; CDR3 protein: CASSGQGAGDTEAFF
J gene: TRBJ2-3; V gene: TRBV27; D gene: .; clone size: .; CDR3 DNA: TGTGCCAGCAGTTTTCTTCCTACTAGGCCTAGCACAGATACGCAGTATTTT; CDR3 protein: CASSFLPTRPSTDTQYF
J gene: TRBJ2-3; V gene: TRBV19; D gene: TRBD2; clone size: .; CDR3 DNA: TGTGCCAGTAGTATAGTAGCGGGGGGCCCACAGGATACGCAGTATTTT; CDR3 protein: CASSIVAGGPQDTQYF
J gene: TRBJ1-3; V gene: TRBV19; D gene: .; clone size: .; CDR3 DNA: TGTGCCAGTACCTCGGATCTCGAAATGGGAAACACCATATATTTT; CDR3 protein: CASTSDLEMGNTIYF
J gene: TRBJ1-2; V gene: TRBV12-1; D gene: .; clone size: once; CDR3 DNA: TGTGCCAGCAGCTTTCGTTCAGGCAACCGGAGGCAAAGCCATTATGGCTACACCTTC; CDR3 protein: CASSFRSGNRRQSHYGYTF
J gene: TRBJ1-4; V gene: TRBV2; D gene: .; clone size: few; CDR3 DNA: TGTGCCAGCAGTAACGTCGCGGCTAATGAAAAACTGTTTTTT; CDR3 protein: CASSNVAANEKLFF
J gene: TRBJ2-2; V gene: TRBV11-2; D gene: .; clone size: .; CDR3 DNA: TGTGCCAGCAGCCCTGACACGAACACCGGGGAGCTGTTTTTT; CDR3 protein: CASSPDTNTGELFF
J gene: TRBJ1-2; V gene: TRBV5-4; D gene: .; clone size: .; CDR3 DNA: TGTGCCAGCAGCTTGGTGGCAGGGGATGGCTACACCTTC; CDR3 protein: CASSLVAGDGYTF
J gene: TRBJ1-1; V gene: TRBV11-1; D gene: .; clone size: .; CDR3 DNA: TGTGCCAGCAACCTGGACAGATGGAACACTGAAGCTTTCTTT; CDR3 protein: CASNLDRWNTEAFF
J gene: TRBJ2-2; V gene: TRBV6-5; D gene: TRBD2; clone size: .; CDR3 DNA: TGTGCCAGCAGTTACGATCCAGCGGGGAGGACCGGGGAGCTGTTTTTT; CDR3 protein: CASSYDPAGRTGELFF
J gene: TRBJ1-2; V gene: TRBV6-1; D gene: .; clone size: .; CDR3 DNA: TGTGCCAGCAGCGACGACAGTTCCTATGGCTACACCTTC; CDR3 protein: CASSDDSSYGYTF
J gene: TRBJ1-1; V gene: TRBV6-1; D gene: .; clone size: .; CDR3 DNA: TGTGCCAGCAGGAGGACAGCGAACACTGAAGCTTTCTTT; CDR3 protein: CASRRTANTEAFF
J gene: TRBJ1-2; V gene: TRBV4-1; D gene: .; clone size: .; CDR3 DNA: TGCGCCAGCAGCCAATTACCTCCTTATGGCTACACCTTC; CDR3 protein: CASSQLPPYGYTF
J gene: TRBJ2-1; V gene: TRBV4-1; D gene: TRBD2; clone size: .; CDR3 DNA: TGCGCCAGCAGCCAAGCCCGCCTAGCGGGGGGCAATGAGCAGTTCTTC; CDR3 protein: CASSQARLAGGNEQFF
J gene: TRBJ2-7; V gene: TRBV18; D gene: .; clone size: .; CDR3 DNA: TGTGCCAGCTCACCCTTCGGAGGGAACGAGCAGTACTTC; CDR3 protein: CASSPFGGNEQYF
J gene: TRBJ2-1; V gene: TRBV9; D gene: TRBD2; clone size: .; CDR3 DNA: TGTGCCAGCAGCGTAGGAGATGGACTAGCGGGGGGGTTCTCCTACAATGAGCAGTTCTTC; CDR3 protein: CASSVGDGLAGGFSYNEQFF
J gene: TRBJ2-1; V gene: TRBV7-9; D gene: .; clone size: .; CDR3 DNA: TGTGCCAGCAGCTTAATCGGCCGGATTTCCGAGCAGTTCTTC; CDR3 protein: CASSLIGRISEQFF
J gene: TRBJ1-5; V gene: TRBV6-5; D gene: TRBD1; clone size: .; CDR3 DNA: TGTGCCACCGCCACGACCGGGACAGGGGATGGGCCCCAGCATTTT; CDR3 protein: CATATTGTGDGPQHF
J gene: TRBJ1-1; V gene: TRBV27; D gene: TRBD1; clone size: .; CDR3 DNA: TGTGCCAGCAGCAGACAGGGAGCAGGCACTGAAGCTTTCTTT; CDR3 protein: CASSRQGAGTEAFF